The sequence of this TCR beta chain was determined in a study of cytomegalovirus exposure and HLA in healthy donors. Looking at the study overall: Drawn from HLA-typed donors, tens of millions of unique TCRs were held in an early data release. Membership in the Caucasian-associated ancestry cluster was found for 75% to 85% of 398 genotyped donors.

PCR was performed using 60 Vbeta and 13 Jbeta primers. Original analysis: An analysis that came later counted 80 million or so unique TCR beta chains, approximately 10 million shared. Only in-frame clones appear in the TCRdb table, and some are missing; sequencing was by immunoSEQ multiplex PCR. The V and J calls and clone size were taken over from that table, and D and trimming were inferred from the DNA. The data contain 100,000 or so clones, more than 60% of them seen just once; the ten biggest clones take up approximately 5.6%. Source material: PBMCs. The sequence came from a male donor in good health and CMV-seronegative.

The CDR3 sequence is CASSLGQGAYEQYF. The CDR3 nucleotides are TGTGCCAGCAGCCTAGGACAGGGCGCCTACGAGCAGTACTTC. This chain joins TRBV6-6 and TRBJ2-7, with 8 bases matching TRBD1. V dropped 6 bases and J dropped 2; count of bases not matched to a gene: 6. Germline assignment: CDR1 MNHNY and CDR2 SVGAGI (reference sequence). The CDR3 is 14 residues long.